A single sample is the source of the 13 T cell receptor beta chains below, sequenced in a study of cytomegalovirus exposure and HLA in healthy donors. Both 60 Vbeta primers and 13 Jbeta primers went into the PCR. Profiled with immunoSEQ multiplex PCR; TCRdb holds only in-frame clones, not every one. Its clone listing holds about 35,000 clones. The sequenced sample consisted of PBMCs. The receptors come from a woman between 40 and 50 years old in good health and CMV-seropositive.

The genes are TRBV5-1 and TRBJ2-1; D is uncertain. V lost 0 bases and J 3 bases, leaving 7 bases between the germline ends. The CDR3 totals 14 residues. CDR1 and CDR2 from the germline V gene are SGHRS and YFSETQ. The CDR3 region is CASSLAHHYNEQFF. The CDR3 DNA is TGCGCCAGCAGCTTGGCACACCACTACAATGAGCAGTTCTTC.

This chain connects TRBV6-1 to TRBJ2-7; tentative D call: TRBD1 (7 bases). From germline, CDR1 is MNHNS and CDR2 SASEGT. CDR3 size: 15 residues. Trimming took off 6 bases at V and 6 bases at J, with 21 bases between the two ends. The CDR3 nucleotides read TGTGCCAGCAGCGGAATCAGGGGGGTCGCGGCCGAGCAGTACTTC. Its translation: CASSGIRGVAAEQYF.

For this clone: Sequence at one end of the junction differs from germline and may be a read error. The chain is built from TRBV5-4 and TRBJ2-1, with TRBD1 as a possible D gene (5 bases). The V gene's germline CDR1 is SGHNT and CDR2 YYREEE (reference sequence). The CDR3 runs 14 residues. CDR3 residues: CASSARVSDNEQFF. Here the CDR3 DNA reads TGTGCCAGCAGCGCCAGGGTCTCCGACAATGAGCAGTTCTTC.

The rearrangement links TRBV29-1 to TRBJ1-2, with D unresolved. Germline CDR1 and CDR2: SQVTM and ANQGSEA. V was pared by 6 bases and J by 2 bases, with 16 bases between. This CDR3 is built from 14 residues. Here the CDR3 DNA reads TGCAGCGTATCTGACGGGTCTTTCAACTATGGCTACACCTTC. Its translation: CSVSDGSFNYGYTF.

J is TRBJ2-7 and V is TRBV6-5, with 7 nucleotides matching TRBD1. This CDR3 comprises 14 residues. The trim removed 1 base at V and 5 bases at J, leaving 5 bases unmatched. Per germline, CDR1 MNHEY and CDR2 SVGAGI. The DNA of the CDR3 is TGTGCCAGCAGTTACTTGGGACAGAAACACGAGCAGTACTTC. Translating gives CASSYLGQKHEQYF.

The V call is TRBV15, the J call TRBJ1-5; D might be TRBD1 (6 bases). CDR3 size: 15 residues. V was clipped by 3 bases and J by 1 base, with 10 bases between them. Germline assignment: CDR1 LNHNV and CDR2 YYDKDF (reference sequence). The CDR3 sequence is CATSRTGDSNQPQHF. For the CDR3, the DNA is TGTGCCACCAGCAGGACAGGAGACAGCAATCAGCCCCAGCATTTT.

The chain recombines TRBV19 with TRBJ1-1; D is unclear. The CDR3 has 12 amino acids. CDR1 is LNHDA and CDR2 is SQIVND in the germline V gene (reference sequence). V was trimmed by 5 bases and J by 3 bases, leaving 7 bases between them. This CDR3 is CASSYTHTEAFF. The CDR3 nucleotides are TGTGCCAGTAGTTACACACACACTGAAGCTTTCTTT. The variable domain in full, with the rest retrieved from reference TRBV19 and TRBJ1-1, is DGGITQSPKYLFRKEGQNVTLSCEQNLNHDAMYWYRQDPGQGLRLIYYSQIVNDFQKGDIAEGYSVSREKKESFPLTVTSAQKNPTAFYLCASSYTHTEAFFGQGTRLTVV.

The chain combines TRBV18 with TRBJ2-7, with D maybe TRBD2 (6 bases). CDR3 length equals 13 residues. V lost 5 bases and J lost 7, with 15 bases in between. Germline assignment: CDR1 KGHSH and CDR2 LQKENI. Here the CDR3 reads CASSGTSLGEQYF. DNA for the CDR3: TGTGCCAGCTCAGGAACTAGCCTAGGAGAGCAGTACTTC.

CDR3 protein: CASSVDRGNYGYTF. Here the CDR3 DNA reads TGTGCCAGCAGCGTAGACAGGGGTAACTATGGCTACACCTTC. The chain carries TRBV5-4 and TRBJ1-2; 8 bases are a match to TRBD1. In germline, CDR1 is SGHNT, CDR2 YYREEE (reference sequence). The CDR3 runs 14 residues. The J segment lost 1 base and the V segment lost 4 bases, leaving 3 bases of the junction unmatched.

The chain links TRBV19 to TRBJ2-1; 7 bases are shared with TRBD1. The V and J ends lost 7 bases and 7 bases, in that order; junction bases with no gene match: 10. This CDR3 contains 14 residues. Germline V gives CDR1 LNHDA, CDR2 SQIVND (reference sequence). The CDR3: CASKTPGQMNEQFF. The CDR3 coding sequence is TGTGCCAGTAAAACACCGGGACAGATGAATGAGCAGTTCTTC.

V is TRBV4-1 and J is TRBJ2-3, with D maybe TRBD2 (6 bases). This CDR3 spans 17 amino acids. Germline V gene lookup returns CDR1 MGHRA and CDR2 YSYEKL. V lost 2 bases and J 2 bases, leaving 17 bases between the germline ends. This CDR3 is CASSQSSPGANTDTQYF. CDR3 in DNA: TGCGCCAGCAGCCAATCCTCTCCGGGAGCGAACACAGATACGCAGTATTTT.

The chain carries TRBV5-4 and TRBJ2-7; 13 bases fit TRBD2. Germline lookup yields CDR1 SGHNT and CDR2 YYREEE (reference sequence). CDR3 length: 16 amino acids. The J segment lost 5 bases and the V segment lost 4 bases, leaving 9 bases of the junction unmatched. As DNA, the CDR3 is TGTGCCAGCAGCCCCGGGACTAGCGGGACCGTCGACGAGCAGTACTTC. Amino acids: CASSPGTSGTVDEQYF. The variable domain in full, with the rest retrieved from reference TRBV5-4 and TRBJ2-7, is ETGVTQSPTHLIKTRGQQVTLRCSSQSGHNTVSWYQQALGQGPQFIFQYYREEENGRGNFPPRFSGLQFPNYSSELNVNALELDDSALYLCASSPGTSGTVDEQYFGPGTRLTVT.

J is TRBJ1-1 and V is TRBV6-5; no clear D gene. V was pared by 6 bases and J by 8 bases, with 10 bases between. The germline CDR1 and CDR2 sequences are MNHEY and SVGAGI. This CDR3 contains 11 residues. The CDR3 sequence is CASRRAGEAFF. The CDR3 coding sequence is TGTGCCAGCAGGCGAGCGGGAGAAGCTTTCTTT.